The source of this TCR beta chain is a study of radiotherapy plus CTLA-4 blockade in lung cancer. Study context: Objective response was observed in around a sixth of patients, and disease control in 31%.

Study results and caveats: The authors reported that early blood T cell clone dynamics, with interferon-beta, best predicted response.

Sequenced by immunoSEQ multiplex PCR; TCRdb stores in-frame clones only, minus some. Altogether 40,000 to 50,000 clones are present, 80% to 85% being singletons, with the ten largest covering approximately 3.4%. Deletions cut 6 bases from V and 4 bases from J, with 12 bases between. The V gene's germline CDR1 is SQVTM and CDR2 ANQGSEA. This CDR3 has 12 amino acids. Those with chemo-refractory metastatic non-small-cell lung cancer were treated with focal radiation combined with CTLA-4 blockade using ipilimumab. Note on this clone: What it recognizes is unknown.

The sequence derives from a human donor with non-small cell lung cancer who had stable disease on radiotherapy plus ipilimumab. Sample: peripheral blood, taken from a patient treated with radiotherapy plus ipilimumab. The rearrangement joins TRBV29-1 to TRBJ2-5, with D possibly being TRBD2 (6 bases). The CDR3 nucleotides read TGCAGCGTCAGATCCGGGGGAGAGACCCAGTACTTC. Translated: CSVRSGGETQYF.